Below, one T cell receptor (beta chain) is given with its context. Its antigen remains unidentified. The read ends 3 residues early relative to the CDR3; the germline J gene fills the gap. This specimen comes from a study of T cells in women clearing cervical HPV infection. Overall study: Control women cleared a single incident HPV16 infection within 12 months. Controls gave blood once infection was undetectable; cases at lesion identification. Study-wide results and limits: CIN3+ cases had significantly higher TCR repertoire richness than controls, but evenness did not differ.

Method: immunoSEQ multiplex PCR; TCRdb's copy keeps in-frame clones and lacks some. This sample's clone table lists tens of thousands of clones. Germline V lookup: CDR1 SGHVS, CDR2 FQNEAQ. CDR3 length equals 14 residues. The V end was cut by 4 bases, the J end by 0 bases, with 9 bases between. All donors had a single incident cervical HPV16 infection, not prevalent. The sample consisted of blood buffy coat. The sequence came from a woman between 18 and 75 years old with a cervical HPV16 infection that either progressed to CIN3+ or cleared (not recorded which). V is TRBV7-8 and J is TRBJ2-5; D unresolved. CDR3 region: CASSSRLYQETQYF. CDR3 DNA (partial): TGTGCCAGCAGCTCCCGGTTGTACCAAGAGACC. Based on the CDR3 plus reference TRBV7-8 and TRBJ2-5, the full variable domain is GAGVSQSPRYKVAKRGQDVALRCDPISGHVSLFWYQQALGQGPEFLTYFQNEAQLDKSGLPSDRFFAERPEGSVSTLKIQRTQQEDSAVYLCASSSRLYQETQYFGPGTRLLVL.